The 16 T cell receptor beta chains below come from one sample, sequenced in a study of CD8 T cells in Susac syndrome. Roughly 0.45 to 1 ug RNA was reverse transcribed with random hexamers. TCRdb reprocessed the immunoSEQ multiplex PCR reads with MiXCR, giving one entry per CDR3 protein. The repertoire consists of more than 150,000 distinct CDR3 sequences, with over 90% occurring once and the leading ten covering approximately 0.16%. What was sequenced was CD8+ T cells from PBMCs. The receptors stem from a human donor with Susac syndrome.

The V gene is TRBV30, the J gene TRBJ2-6, with TRBD2 identical over 10 bases. Germline V lookup: CDR1 GTSNPN, CDR2 SVGIG (reference sequence). The CDR3 totals 18 residues. Unmatched junction bases numbered 8, after V lost 3 bases and J lost 0 bases. CDR3 DNA: TGTGCCTGGAGGAGTCTAGCTAGCGGGGGCTCTGGGGCCAACGTCCTGACTTTC. Its protein product is CAWRSLASGGSGANVLTF.

This clonotype was seen only once. The chain combines TRBV5-1 with TRBJ2-5; D is possibly TRBD2 (5 bases). The CDR3 covers 11 residues. Germline loops: CDR1 SGHRS, CDR2 YFSETQ. V lost 6 bases, J lost 7 bases, and 10 bases lay in between. For the CDR3, the DNA is TGCGCCAGCAAGCTCGAGGGGACCCAGTACTTC. This translates into CASKLEGTQYF.

This chain joins TRBV3-1 and TRBJ1-1, with D possibly TRBD1 on 6 matching bases. Germline CDR1 reads LGHDT; CDR2 reads YNNKEL (reference sequence). The CDR3 is 17 residues long. The germline V and J ends were trimmed by 4 bases and 0 bases, with 18 bases remaining between them. The CDR3 sequence: CASSPRTEFPMNTEAFF. The CDR3 DNA follows: TGTGCCAGCAGCCCGAGGACAGAGTTTCCTATGAACACTGAAGCTTTCTTT.

This sequence joins TRBV14 and TRBJ2-1; D is unresolved. Germline CDR1 reads SGHDN; CDR2 reads FVKESK. Trimming pared 0 bases from V and 2 bases from J, leaving 14 bases between. This CDR3 region has 17 residues. CDR3 in DNA: TGTGCCAGCAGCCAAGATCTCGCGACCAACCCCTACAATGAGCAGTTCTTC. Its protein is CASSQDLATNPYNEQFF.

This rearrangement joins TRBV13 to TRBJ2-7; 7 nucleotides line up with TRBD2. The CDR3 has 13 residues. V was clipped by 3 bases and J by 5 bases; unmatched bases: 4. Germline loops: CDR1 PRHDT, CDR2 FYEKMQ (reference sequence). CDR3 residues: CASSFRLAHEQYF. The CDR3 DNA sequence: TGTGCCAGCAGCTTCCGACTAGCCCACGAGCAGTACTTC.

The genes are TRBV20-1 and TRBJ2-5, with D hard to call. The CDR3 extends over 11 amino acids. CDR1 is DFQATT, CDR2 SNEGSKA, per germline (reference sequence). Trimming took 0 bases from V and 11 from J, leaving 10 bases between them. CDR3: CSARDRTEQYF. Written as DNA, the CDR3 is TGCAGTGCTAGAGATCGCACTGAACAGTACTTC.

The rearrangement uses TRBV13 and TRBJ2-1, with D possibly being TRBD1 (6 bases). V was pared by 6 bases and J by 9 bases, with 15 bases between. CDR1 and CDR2 from the germline V gene are PRHDT and FYEKMQ (reference sequence). The length of the CDR3 is 13 residues. The CDR3 region is CASSPRGSGEQFF. The CDR3 DNA is TGTGCCAGCAGTCCTAGGGGGTCCGGTGAGCAGTTCTTC.

The CDR3 is CASSVTHGTSGGQETQYF. CDR3 sequence (DNA): TGTGCCAGCAGCGTTACCCATGGGACTAGCGGGGGCCAAGAGACCCAGTACTTC. V gene TRBV9 combines with J gene TRBJ2-5, with 14 bases identical to TRBD2. This CDR3 has 18 residues. Trimming at V came to 2 bases and at J to 1 base, leaving 7 bases not matched to a gene. CDR1 is SGDLS, CDR2 YYNGEE, per germline.

This chain joins TRBV2 and TRBJ1-6; D unclear. Germline-derived CDR1 and CDR2 are SNHLY and FYNNEI. The length of the CDR3 is 15 residues. V lost 1 base and J lost 7, with 11 bases in between. CDR3 bases: TGTGCCAGCAGTGAAGGGTATAAATCAAATTCACCCCTCCACTTT. Its protein product is CASSEGYKSNSPLHF.

Written as DNA, the CDR3 is TGTGCCAGCAGCTTAAGGGGGGCACCCGGGGGAGGGGATACGCAGTATTTT. This codes for CASSLRGAPGGGDTQYF. The rearrangement links TRBV7-3 to TRBJ2-3, with D perhaps matching TRBD2 (7 bases). The V end was cut by 1 base, the J end by 6 bases, with 20 bases between. Per the germline V gene, CDR1 is SGHTA and CDR2 is FQGTGA. The CDR3 runs 17 residues.

This clonotype was seen only once. The J gene is TRBJ2-3, the V gene TRBV4-2; 9 bases map to TRBD2. V shed 0 bases and J 5 bases; nucleotides not matched to a gene: 9. The CDR3 contains 17 residues. Looked up from germline, CDR1 is LGHNA and CDR2 is YNFKEQ. The CDR3 loop reads CASSQDGAGGLGDTQYF. The CDR3 DNA follows: TGTGCCAGCAGCCAAGACGGAGCGGGGGGTTTAGGAGATACGCAGTATTTT.

The chain recombines TRBV24-1 with TRBJ2-7; 9 nucleotides line up with TRBD1. CDR1 and CDR2 (germline): KGHDR, SFDVKD. The V and J ends lost 4 bases and 7 bases, in that order; junction bases with no gene match: 7. This CDR3 has 14 residues. The CDR3, as DNA: TGTGCCACCAGTGACTTACAGGGGGCGCTTGAGCAGTACTTC. Translating gives CATSDLQGALEQYF.

This chain connects TRBV2 to TRBJ1-2; D is unresolved. V was shortened by 10 bases and J by 7 bases, with 10 bases between the two germline ends. Germline V gives CDR1 SNHLY, CDR2 FYNNEI. The CDR3 has 10 residues. CDR3 sequence reads: CAIQRGGYTF. In nucleotides, the CDR3 is TGTGCCATCCAGCGGGGTGGCTACACCTTC.

This clonotype showed up just once. V gene TRBV5-5 combines with J gene TRBJ2-5; D may match TRBD1 or TRBD2 (6 bases each). The CDR3 sequence is 15 residues long. Germline-derived CDR1 and CDR2 are SGHKS and YYEKEE (reference sequence). V was shortened by 1 base and J by 2 bases, with 12 bases between the two germline ends. CDR3 sequence (DNA): TGTGCCAGCAGCTTGTCGGGGGCGGAACAAGAGACCCAGTACTTC. It encodes CASSLSGAEQETQYF.

The rearrangement links TRBV5-6 to TRBJ2-7, with a possible D match to TRBD1 (6 bases). The V gene lost 2 bases and the J gene lost 3 bases, with 9 bases spanning the gap. Germline assignment: CDR1 SGHDT and CDR2 YYEEEE. This CDR3 spans 13 amino acids. CDR3 coding DNA: TGTGCCAGCAGCTTCGCAGGGGACTACGAGCAGTACTTC. Translated: CASSFAGDYEQYF.

The chain carries TRBV12-3 or TRBV12-4 and TRBJ1-1; D might be TRBD1 (5 bases). This CDR3 comprises 14 residues. The ends were cut back, 7 bases at V and 5 bases at J, with 17 bases in the middle. The CDR3 spells CASTQGVLRTEAFF. In DNA form, the CDR3 reads TGTGCCAGCACTCAGGGCGTACTAAGGACTGAAGCTTTCTTT.